This is a list of T cell receptor beta chains from one sample in a study of blood T cell repertoires in COVID-19. Profiled with immunoSEQ multiplex PCR; TCRdb holds only in-frame clones, not every one. The sample comprises a few hundred thousand clones, approximately 86% of which are singletons, and about 3% rests with the top ten. Sequencing input: peripheral blood. These receptors came from a human donor in a cohort sampled during active COVID-19. CDR3s include the opening cysteine and the closing phenylalanine or tryptophan. D genes are given only for firm matches. Clone size is given for some rows only: seen once, a few or many times, or a class if the clone is expanded.

CDR3 protein: CASVWTPGETQYF
CDR3 DNA: TGTGCCAGCGTCTGGACCCCGGGGGAGACCCAGTACTTC
clone size: .
D gene: .
J gene: TRBJ2-5
V gene: TRBV2

CDR3 protein: CASSLGLTGGAGDTQYF
CDR3 DNA: TGCGCCAGCAGCTTGGGACTAACAGGGGGCGCAGGAGATACGCAGTATTTT
clone size: .
D gene: TRBD1
J gene: TRBJ2-3
V gene: TRBV5-1

CDR3 protein: CAISDSADTQYF
CDR3 DNA: TGTGCCATCAGTGACAGCGCAGATACGCAGTATTTT
clone size: once
D gene: .
J gene: TRBJ2-3
V gene: TRBV10-3

CDR3 protein: CAWSRQGYSPLHF
CDR3 DNA: TGTGCCTGGAGCCGGCAGGGTTATTCACCCCTCCACTTT
clone size: .
D gene: .
J gene: TRBJ1-6
V gene: TRBV30

CDR3 protein: CASSLTSGTGVHEQYF
CDR3 DNA: TGCGCCAGCAGCTTGACCTCCGGGACAGGGGTCCACGAGCAGTACTTC
clone size: .
D gene: TRBD1
J gene: TRBJ2-7
V gene: TRBV5-1

CDR3 protein: CASSQGNQPQHF
CDR3 DNA: TGTGCCAGCAGCCAGGGAAACCAGCCCCAGCATTTT
clone size: once
D gene: .
J gene: TRBJ1-5
V gene: TRBV6-4

CDR3 protein: CASSASNEQFF
CDR3 DNA: TGTGCCAGCAGCGCTAGCAATGAGCAGTTCTTC
clone size: once
D gene: .
J gene: TRBJ2-1
V gene: TRBV7-3

CDR3 protein: CASSPGQGGNYGYTF
CDR3 DNA: TGTGCCAGTAGCCCTGGACAGGGAGGTAACTATGGCTACACCTTC
clone size: .
D gene: TRBD1
J gene: TRBJ1-2
V gene: TRBV19

CDR3 protein: CASSLGRDREVRTEAFF
CDR3 DNA: TGCGCCAGCAGCTTGGGGAGGGACAGGGAGGTTCGCACTGAAGCTTTCTTT
clone size: .
D gene: TRBD1
J gene: TRBJ1-1
V gene: TRBV5-1

CDR3 protein: CASSLVQGWNEQFF
CDR3 DNA: TGTGCCAGCAGTTTAGTACAGGGCTGGAATGAGCAGTTCTTC
clone size: .
D gene: .
J gene: TRBJ2-1
V gene: TRBV27

CDR3 protein: CASSEAGVNEQFF
CDR3 DNA: TGTGCCAGCAGTGAAGCCGGGGTCAATGAGCAGTTCTTC
clone size: .
D gene: .
J gene: TRBJ2-1
V gene: TRBV6-1

CDR3 protein: CASSEDRGPYNSPLHF
CDR3 DNA: TGTGCCAGCAGTGAGGACAGGGGTCCCTATAATTCACCCCTCCACTTT
clone size: .
D gene: TRBD1
J gene: TRBJ1-6
V gene: TRBV27

CDR3 protein: CASSDRGWINSPLHF
CDR3 DNA: TGTGCCAGCAGCGACAGGGGCTGGATTAATTCACCCCTCCACTTT
clone size: .
D gene: TRBD1
J gene: TRBJ1-6
V gene: TRBV2

CDR3 protein: CASSLGDTDTTNEKLFF
CDR3 DNA: TGTGCCAGTAGTTTGGGGGACACCGATACAACTAATGAAAAACTGTTTTTT
clone size: .
D gene: .
J gene: TRBJ1-4
V gene: TRBV19

CDR3 protein: CAWMVDRGPTYEQYF
CDR3 DNA: TGTGCCTGGATGGTCGACAGGGGACCGACCTACGAGCAGTACTTC
clone size: .
D gene: TRBD1
J gene: TRBJ2-7
V gene: TRBV30

CDR3 protein: CASSLAGHQDTQYF
CDR3 DNA: TGCGCCAGCAGCTTGGCAGGACATCAGGATACGCAGTATTTT
clone size: .
D gene: .
J gene: TRBJ2-3
V gene: TRBV5-1

CDR3 protein: CASSLDRDGLAGEQFF
CDR3 DNA: TGTGCCAGCAGCTTAGATCGGGATGGACTAGCTGGTGAGCAGTTCTTC
clone size: .
D gene: TRBD2
J gene: TRBJ2-1
V gene: TRBV11-2

CDR3 protein: CASSPTSGRDYEQYF
CDR3 DNA: TGTGCCAGCAGCCCGACTAGCGGGAGGGACTACGAGCAGTACTTC
clone size: .
D gene: TRBD2
J gene: TRBJ2-7
V gene: TRBV7-3

CDR3 protein: CASSLAGISSAQYF
CDR3 DNA: TGCGCCAGCAGCTTGGCCGGGATTTCCTCGGCCCAGTACTTC
clone size: .
D gene: .
J gene: TRBJ2-5
V gene: TRBV5-1

CDR3 protein: CASSRARDLYEQYF
CDR3 DNA: TGTGCCAGCAGCCGAGCCCGGGATCTCTACGAGCAGTACTTC
clone size: .
D gene: .
J gene: TRBJ2-7
V gene: TRBV5-5

CDR3 protein: CASSLDSTSGNTIYF
CDR3 DNA: TGTGCCAGTAGTCTAGACAGTACCTCTGGAAACACCATATATTTT
clone size: .
D gene: .
J gene: TRBJ1-3
V gene: TRBV19

CDR3 protein: CASSSTGGWEETQYF
CDR3 DNA: TGTGCCAGCAGTTCCACAGGGGGGTGGGAAGAGACCCAGTACTTC
clone size: .
D gene: TRBD1
J gene: TRBJ2-5
V gene: TRBV27

CDR3 protein: CASSFFGQGNTEAFF
CDR3 DNA: TGTGCCAGCAGCTTCTTTGGACAGGGGAACACTGAAGCTTTCTTT
clone size: .
D gene: TRBD1
J gene: TRBJ1-1
V gene: TRBV5-5